These 3 T cell receptor beta chains were all obtained from the same sample, sequenced in a study of OX40 agonist ivuxolimab in advanced cancers. Assay used: immunoSEQ multiplex PCR; TCRdb lists only in-frame clones, some missing. The sample has about 87,000 clones, approximately 87% seen once. This specimen consisted of CD4+ or CD8+ T cells sorted from blood, obtained in a trial of the OX40 agonist ivuxolimab. All receptors come from an adult with an advanced solid tumor such as melanoma, head and neck, liver or kidney cancer.

The J gene is TRBJ2-7, the V gene TRBV6-6, with a weak D call TRBD1 (5 bases). V gave up 6 bases and J gave up 1 base, with 13 bases separating them. CDR1 is MNHNY and CDR2 is SVGAGI in the germline V gene (reference sequence). This CDR3 region has 14 residues. CDR3 coding DNA: TGTGCCAGCAGACCGCGACAGAATTCCTACGAGCAGTACTTC. The encoded protein is CASRPRQNSYEQYF.

This clone ranks as medium-sized. The rearrangement links TRBV30 to TRBJ1-6; D gene unclear. V was pared by 0 bases and J by 5 bases, with 5 bases between. CDR3 size: 13 residues. Per germline, CDR1 GTSNPN and CDR2 SVGIG (reference sequence). The CDR3 reads CAWSVQNNSPLHF. For the CDR3, the DNA is TGTGCCTGGAGTGTACAAAATAATTCACCCCTCCACTTT.

The chain couples TRBV6-4 to TRBJ2-7, with D unresolved. Germline values: CDR1 MRHNA, CDR2 SNTAGT. Trimming removed 2 bases at V and 0 bases at J, with 17 bases between. This CDR3 comprises 17 residues. CDR3 loop: CASSDASSPYPSYEQYF. The CDR3 coding sequence is TGTGCCAGCAGTGACGCGTCGTCGCCGTATCCCTCCTACGAGCAGTACTTC.